Each of the 7 T cell receptor beta chains below was sequenced from the same sample in a study of T cells in Graves' hyperthyroidism and ophthalmopathy. Amplification of TCR beta CDR3 regions was performed using RNA transcripts as template. Using the HTBI primer set, a first-round RT-PCR was run on the TCR CDR3. TCRdb itself ran the multiplex PCR reads through MiXCR, one entry per CDR3 protein. The sample has a few hundred thousand distinct CDR3 sequences, roughly 25% seen once; the top ten hold around 67%. Specimen: blood. These receptors were obtained from a man aged 50-60 years with Graves' hyperthyroidism.

The rearrangement uses TRBV20-1 and TRBJ1-6, with D hard to call. The V gene lost 2 bases and the J gene lost 8 bases, with 13 bases spanning the gap. CDR1 is DFQATT and CDR2 is SNEGSKA in the germline V gene (reference sequence). The CDR3 runs 14 residues. CDR3 in amino acids: CSARKTAGDSPLHF. CDR3 nucleotides: TGCAGTGCTAGAAAGACGGCTGGTGATTCACCCCTCCACTTT.

The chain recombines TRBV5-1 with TRBJ1-2; TRBD1 is a possible D gene (5 bases). The CDR3 has 14 residues. V was trimmed by 8 bases and J by 1 base, leaving 15 bases between them. Germline assignment: CDR1 SGHRS and CDR2 YFSETQ. Here the CDR3 DNA reads TGCGCCAGTCAGCTTGAAGGGGATAACTATGGCTACACCTTC. Its protein product is CASQLEGDNYGYTF. The entire variable domain, with the rest obtained from reference TRBV5-1 and TRBJ1-2, is as follows: KAGVTQTPRYLIKTRGQQVTLSCSPISGHRSVSWYQQTPGQGLQFLFEYFSETQRNKGNFPGRFSGRQFSNSRSEMNVSTLELGDSALYLCASQLEGDNYGYTFGSGTRLTVV.

As for this clonotype: It may be a read error: a sequence one base away is much more abundant. V usage is TRBV27 and J usage is TRBJ1-1; 9 nucleotides line up with TRBD1. The CDR3 has 15 residues. Germline V gives CDR1 MNHEY, CDR2 SMNVEV (reference sequence). After removal of 6 bases from V and 4 bases from J, the junction contained 9 bases not matched to a gene. This chain's CDR3 is CASRPPGQGSTEAFF. DNA for the CDR3: TGTGCCAGCAGGCCACCGGGACAGGGAAGCACTGAAGCTTTCTTT.

The gene calls are TRBV20-1 and TRBJ1-1; D possibly corresponds to TRBD1 (5 bases). Germline V CDR1 and CDR2: DFQATT, SNEGSKA (reference sequence). V dropped 5 bases and J dropped 1 base, with 11 bases sitting between them. The CDR3 is 13 residues long. In DNA, the CDR3 is TGCAGTGCTTATATTGACAGGAACACTGAAGCTTTCTTT. This codes for CSAYIDRNTEAFF.

The gene calls are TRBV29-1 and TRBJ2-4; D remains ambiguous. Trimming removed 3 bases at V and 5 bases at J, with 14 bases between. Per germline, CDR1 SQVTM and CDR2 ANQGSEA. The CDR3 loop spans 14 amino acids. CDR3 loop: CSVEKGSDENIQYF. CDR3 nucleotide sequence: TGCAGCGTTGAGAAAGGGTCCGACGAAAACATTCAGTACTTC.

The chain carries TRBV13 and TRBJ2-7; D is possibly TRBD1 (5 bases). Germline V CDR1 and CDR2: PRHDT, FYEKMQ (reference sequence). The CDR3 covers 15 residues. V was pared by 2 bases and J by 0 bases, with 11 bases between. Here the CDR3 reads CASSLRTRGSYEQYF. CDR3 DNA: TGTGCCAGCAGCTTAAGGACAAGGGGCTCCTACGAGCAGTACTTC.

This clonotype was recorded many times. V and J are TRBV15 and TRBJ2-7; 8 nucleotides agree with TRBD2. With 1 base clipped from V and 5 bases from J, the junction kept 7 bases outside the gene matches. CDR3 length: 15 residues. Germline-derived CDR1 and CDR2 are LNHNV and YYDKDF (reference sequence). CDR3 sequence (DNA): TGTGCCACCAGCAGAGTTGGTAGCGGGACCCACGAGCAGTACTTC. Translating gives CATSRVGSGTHEQYF. The variable domain in full, completed from reference TRBV15 and TRBJ2-7, reads DAMVIQNPRYQVTQFGKPVTLSCSQTLNHNVMYWYQQKSSQAPKLLFHYYDKDFNNEADTPDNFQSRRPNTSFCFLDIRSPGLGDTAMYLCATSRVGSGTHEQYFGPGTRLTVT.